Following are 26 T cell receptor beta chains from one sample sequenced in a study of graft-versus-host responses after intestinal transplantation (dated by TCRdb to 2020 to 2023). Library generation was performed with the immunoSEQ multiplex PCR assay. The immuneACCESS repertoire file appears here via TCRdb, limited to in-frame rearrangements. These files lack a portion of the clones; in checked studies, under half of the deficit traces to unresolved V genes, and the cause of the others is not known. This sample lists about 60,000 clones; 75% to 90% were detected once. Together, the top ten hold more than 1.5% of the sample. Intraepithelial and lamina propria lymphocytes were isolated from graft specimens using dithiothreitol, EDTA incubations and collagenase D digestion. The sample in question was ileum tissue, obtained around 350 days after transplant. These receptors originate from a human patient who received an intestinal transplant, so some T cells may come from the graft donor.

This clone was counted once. CDR3: CASSASHPGANVLTF. CDR3 DNA sequence: TGTGCCAGCAGCGCTAGCCACCCTGGGGCCAACGTCCTGACTTTC. The chain combines TRBV9 with TRBJ2-6, with D tentatively TRBD2 (5 bases). Germline lookup yields CDR1 SGDLS and CDR2 YYNGEE. This CDR3 comprises 15 residues. V gave up 3 bases and J gave up 2 bases, with 9 bases separating them.

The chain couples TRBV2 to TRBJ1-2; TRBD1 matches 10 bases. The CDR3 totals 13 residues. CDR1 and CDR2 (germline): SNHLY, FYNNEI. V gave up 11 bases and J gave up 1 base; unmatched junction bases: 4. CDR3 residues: CAGTGEGNYGYTF. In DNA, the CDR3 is TGTGCCGGGACAGGGGAGGGTAACTATGGCTACACCTTC.

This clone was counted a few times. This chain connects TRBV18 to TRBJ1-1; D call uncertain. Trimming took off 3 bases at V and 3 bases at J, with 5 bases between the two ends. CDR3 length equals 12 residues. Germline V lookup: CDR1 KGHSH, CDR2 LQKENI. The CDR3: CASSPRDTEAFF. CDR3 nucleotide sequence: TGTGCCAGCTCACCTCGGGACACTGAAGCTTTCTTT.

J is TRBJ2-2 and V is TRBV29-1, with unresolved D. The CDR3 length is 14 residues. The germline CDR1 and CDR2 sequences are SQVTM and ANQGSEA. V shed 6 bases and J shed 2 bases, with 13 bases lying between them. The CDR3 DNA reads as TGCAGCGTGGCGCCCAACTCCAACACCGGGGAGCTGTTTTTT. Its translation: CSVAPNSNTGELFF.

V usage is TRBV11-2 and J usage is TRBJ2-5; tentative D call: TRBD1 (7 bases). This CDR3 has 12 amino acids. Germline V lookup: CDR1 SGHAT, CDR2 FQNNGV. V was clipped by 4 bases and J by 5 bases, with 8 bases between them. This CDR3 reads CASSSGGETQYF. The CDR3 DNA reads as TGTGCCAGCAGCTCAGGGGGGGAGACCCAGTACTTC.

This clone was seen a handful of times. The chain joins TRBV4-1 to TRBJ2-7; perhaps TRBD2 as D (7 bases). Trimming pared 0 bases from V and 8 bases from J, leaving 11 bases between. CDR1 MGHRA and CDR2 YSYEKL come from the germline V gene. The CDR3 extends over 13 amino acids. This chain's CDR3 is CASSQEGGPKQYF. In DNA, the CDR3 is TGCGCCAGCAGCCAAGAGGGGGGGCCCAAGCAGTACTTC.

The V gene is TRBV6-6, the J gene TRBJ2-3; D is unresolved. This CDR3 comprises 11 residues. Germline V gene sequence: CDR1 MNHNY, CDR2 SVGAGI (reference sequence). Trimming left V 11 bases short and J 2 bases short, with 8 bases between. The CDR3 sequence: CAGQYTDTQYF. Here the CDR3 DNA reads TGTGCCGGCCAGTACACAGATACGCAGTATTTT.

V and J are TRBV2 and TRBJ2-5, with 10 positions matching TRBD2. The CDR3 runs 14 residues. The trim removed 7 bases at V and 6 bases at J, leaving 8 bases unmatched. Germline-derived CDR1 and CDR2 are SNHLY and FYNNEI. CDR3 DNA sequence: TGTGCCAGCATAGAGCGGGGGGGTATTCAGACCCAGTACTTC. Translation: CASIERGGIQTQYF.

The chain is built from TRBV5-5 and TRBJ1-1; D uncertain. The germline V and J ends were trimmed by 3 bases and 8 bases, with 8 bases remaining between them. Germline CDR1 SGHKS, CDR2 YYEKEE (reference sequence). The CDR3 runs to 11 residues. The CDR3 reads CASSSSVEAFF. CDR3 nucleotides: TGTGCCAGCAGCTCGAGCGTGGAAGCTTTCTTT.

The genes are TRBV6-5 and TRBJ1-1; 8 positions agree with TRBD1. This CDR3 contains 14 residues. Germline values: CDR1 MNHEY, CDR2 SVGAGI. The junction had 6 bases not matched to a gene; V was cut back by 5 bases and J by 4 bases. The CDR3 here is CASSPRQGSTEAFF. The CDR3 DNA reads TGTGCCAGCAGTCCAAGACAGGGGAGCACTGAAGCTTTCTTT.

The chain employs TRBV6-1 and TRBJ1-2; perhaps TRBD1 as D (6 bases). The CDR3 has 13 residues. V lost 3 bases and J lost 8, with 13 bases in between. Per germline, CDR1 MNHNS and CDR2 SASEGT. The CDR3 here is CASSDTGSGGYTF. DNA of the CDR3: TGTGCCAGCAGTGATACAGGGTCGGGCGGCTACACCTTC.

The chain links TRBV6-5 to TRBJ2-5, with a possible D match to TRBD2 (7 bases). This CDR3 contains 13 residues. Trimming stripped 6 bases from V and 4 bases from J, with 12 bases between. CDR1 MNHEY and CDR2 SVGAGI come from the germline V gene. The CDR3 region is CASSGGRGETQYF. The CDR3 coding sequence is TGTGCCAGCAGCGGGGGGCGCGGAGAGACCCAGTACTTC.

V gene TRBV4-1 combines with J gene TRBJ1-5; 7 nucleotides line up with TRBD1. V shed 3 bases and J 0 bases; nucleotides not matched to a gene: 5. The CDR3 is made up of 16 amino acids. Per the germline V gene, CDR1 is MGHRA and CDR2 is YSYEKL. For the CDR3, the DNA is TGCGCCAGCAGCCACCGACAGGGACTTAGCAATCAGCCCCAGCATTTT. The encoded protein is CASSHRQGLSNQPQHF.

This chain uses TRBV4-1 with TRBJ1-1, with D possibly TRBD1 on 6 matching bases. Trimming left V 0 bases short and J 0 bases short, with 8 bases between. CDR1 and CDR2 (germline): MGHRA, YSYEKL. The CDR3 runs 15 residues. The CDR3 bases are TGCGCCAGCAGCCAAGAGACAGGATTGAACACTGAAGCTTTCTTT. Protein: CASSQETGLNTEAFF.

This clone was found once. The CDR3 coding sequence is TGTGCCAGCAGCCGTAGCGGGGGGTACCAAGAGACCCAGTACTTC. Its protein product is CASSRSGGYQETQYF. This chain connects TRBV7-3 to TRBJ2-5, with 10 bases aligning to TRBD2. The CDR3 extends over 15 amino acids. The V segment lost 5 bases and the J segment 0 bases; nucleotides outside the gene matches: 3. Germline values: CDR1 SGHTA, CDR2 FQGTGA.

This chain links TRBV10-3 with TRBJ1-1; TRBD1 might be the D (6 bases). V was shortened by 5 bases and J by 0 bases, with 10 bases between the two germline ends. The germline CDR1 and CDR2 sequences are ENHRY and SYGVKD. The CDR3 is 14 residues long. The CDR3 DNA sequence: TGTGCCATCAGTTACGACAGGATGAACACTGAAGCTTTCTTT. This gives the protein CAISYDRMNTEAFF.

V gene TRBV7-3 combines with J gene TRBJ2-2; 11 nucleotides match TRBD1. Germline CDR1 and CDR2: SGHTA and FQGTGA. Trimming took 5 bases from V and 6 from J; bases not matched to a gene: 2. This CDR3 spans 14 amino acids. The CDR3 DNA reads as TGTGCCAGCAGCCTGGGACAGGGGGCCGGGGAGCTGTTTTTT. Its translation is CASSLGQGAGELFF.

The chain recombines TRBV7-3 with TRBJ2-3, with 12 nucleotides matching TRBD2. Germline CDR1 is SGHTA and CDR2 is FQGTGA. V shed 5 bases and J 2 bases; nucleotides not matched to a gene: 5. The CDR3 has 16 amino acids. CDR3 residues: CASSPGLAGFTDTQYF. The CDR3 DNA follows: TGTGCCAGCAGCCCTGGACTAGCGGGATTCACAGATACGCAGTATTTT.

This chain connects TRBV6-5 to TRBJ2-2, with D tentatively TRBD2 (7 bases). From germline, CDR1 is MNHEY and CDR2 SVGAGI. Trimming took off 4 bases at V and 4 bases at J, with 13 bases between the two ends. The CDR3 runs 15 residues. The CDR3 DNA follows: TGTGCCAGCAGTTGGGGGGGCCCGGGCACCGGGGAGCTGTTTTTT. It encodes CASSWGGPGTGELFF.

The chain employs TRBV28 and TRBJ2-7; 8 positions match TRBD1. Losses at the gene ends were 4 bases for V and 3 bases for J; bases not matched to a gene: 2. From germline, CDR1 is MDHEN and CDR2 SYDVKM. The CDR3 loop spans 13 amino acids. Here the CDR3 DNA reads TGTGCCAGCAGTTGGACAGGGAGCTACGAGCAGTACTTC. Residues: CASSWTGSYEQYF.

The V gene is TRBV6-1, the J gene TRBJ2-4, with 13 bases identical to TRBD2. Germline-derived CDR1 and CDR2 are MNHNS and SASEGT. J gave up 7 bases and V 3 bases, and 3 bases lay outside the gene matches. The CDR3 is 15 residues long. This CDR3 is CASSELGLAGNIQYF. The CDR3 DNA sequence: TGTGCCAGCAGTGAGCTGGGACTAGCGGGGAACATTCAGTACTTC.

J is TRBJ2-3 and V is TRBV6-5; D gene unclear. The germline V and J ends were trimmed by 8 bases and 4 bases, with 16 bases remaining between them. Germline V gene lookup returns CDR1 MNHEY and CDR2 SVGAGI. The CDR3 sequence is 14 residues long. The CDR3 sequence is CASSLRLSSDTQYF. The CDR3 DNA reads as TGTGCCAGCTCCCTCCGGCTATCTTCAGATACGCAGTATTTT.

The CDR3, as DNA: TGTGCCAGCAACGTGGGGAGCGGGAGGCTCACAGATACGCAGTATTTT. Protein product: CASNVGSGRLTDTQYF. The J gene is TRBJ2-3, the V gene TRBV5-4, with 9 positions matching TRBD2. The CDR3 is made up of 16 amino acids. J lost 2 bases, V lost 6 bases, and 10 bases had no gene match. From germline, CDR1 is SGHNT and CDR2 YYREEE (reference sequence).

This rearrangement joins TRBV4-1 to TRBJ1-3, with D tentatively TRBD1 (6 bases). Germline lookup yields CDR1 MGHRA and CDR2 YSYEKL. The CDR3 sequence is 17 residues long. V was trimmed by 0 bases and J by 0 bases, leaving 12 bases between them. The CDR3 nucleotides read TGCGCCAGCAGCCAAGATTTTACGACAGGCTCTGGAAACACCATATATTTT. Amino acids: CASSQDFTTGSGNTIYF.

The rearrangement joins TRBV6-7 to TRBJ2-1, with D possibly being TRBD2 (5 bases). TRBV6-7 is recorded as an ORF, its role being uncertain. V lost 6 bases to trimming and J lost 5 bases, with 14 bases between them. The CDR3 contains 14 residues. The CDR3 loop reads CASSRRTEDNEQFF. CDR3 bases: TGTGCCAGCAGCCGACGAACGGAGGACAATGAGCAGTTCTTC.

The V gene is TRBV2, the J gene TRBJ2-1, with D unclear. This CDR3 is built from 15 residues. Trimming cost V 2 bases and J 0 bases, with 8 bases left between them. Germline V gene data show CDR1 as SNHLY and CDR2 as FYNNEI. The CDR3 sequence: CASSELSHSYNEQFF. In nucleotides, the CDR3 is TGTGCCAGCAGTGAACTCTCTCACTCCTACAATGAGCAGTTCTTC.